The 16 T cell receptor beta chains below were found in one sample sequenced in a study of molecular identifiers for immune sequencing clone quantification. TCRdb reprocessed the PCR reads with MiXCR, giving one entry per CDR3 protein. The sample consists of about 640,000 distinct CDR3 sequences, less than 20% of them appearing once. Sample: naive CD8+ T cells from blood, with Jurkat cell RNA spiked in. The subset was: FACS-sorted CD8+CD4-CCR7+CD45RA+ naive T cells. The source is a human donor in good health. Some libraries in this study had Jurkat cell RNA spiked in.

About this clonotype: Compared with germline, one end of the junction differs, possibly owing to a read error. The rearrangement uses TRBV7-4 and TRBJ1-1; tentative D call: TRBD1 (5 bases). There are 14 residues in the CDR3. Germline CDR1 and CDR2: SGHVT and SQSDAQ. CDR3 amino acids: CASSLGTGNTEVFF. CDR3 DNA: TGTGCCAGCAGTTTAGGGACCGGCAACACAGAAGTCTTCTTT.

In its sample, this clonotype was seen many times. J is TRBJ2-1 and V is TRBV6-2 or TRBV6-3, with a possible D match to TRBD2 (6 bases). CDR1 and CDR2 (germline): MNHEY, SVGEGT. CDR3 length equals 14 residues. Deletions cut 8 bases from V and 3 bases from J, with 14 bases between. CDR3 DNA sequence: TGTGCCAGCTTTAACCCGGGGGTCTACAATGAGCAGTTCTTC. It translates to CASFNPGVYNEQFF.

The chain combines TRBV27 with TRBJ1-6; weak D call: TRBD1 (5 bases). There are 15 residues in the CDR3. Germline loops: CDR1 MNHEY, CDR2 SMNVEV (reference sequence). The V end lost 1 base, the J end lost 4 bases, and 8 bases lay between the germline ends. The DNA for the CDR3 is TGTGCCAGCAGTTTATTGGGGGTATATAATTCACCCCTCCACTTT. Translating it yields CASSLLGVYNSPLHF.

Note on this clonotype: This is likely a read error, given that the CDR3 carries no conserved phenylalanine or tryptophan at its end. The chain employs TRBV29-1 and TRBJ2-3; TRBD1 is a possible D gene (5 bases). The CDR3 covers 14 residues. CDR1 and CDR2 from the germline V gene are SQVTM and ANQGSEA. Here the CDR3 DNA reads TGCCGCGCGGACGGACAAGAATTCACAGATACGCAGTATATT. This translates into CRADGQEFTDTQYI.

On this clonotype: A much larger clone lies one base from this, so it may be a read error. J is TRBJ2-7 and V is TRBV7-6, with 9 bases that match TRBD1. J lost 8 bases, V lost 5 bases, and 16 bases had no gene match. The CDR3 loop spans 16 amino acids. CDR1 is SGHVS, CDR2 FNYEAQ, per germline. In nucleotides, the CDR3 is TGTGCCAGCAGCCAAAGAACAGGGGGCTTGCTGTACAAGCAGTACTTC. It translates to CASSQRTGGLLYKQYF.

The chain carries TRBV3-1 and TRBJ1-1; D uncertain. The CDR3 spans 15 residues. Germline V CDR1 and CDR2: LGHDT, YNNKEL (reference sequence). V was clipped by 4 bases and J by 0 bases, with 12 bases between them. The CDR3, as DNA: TGTGCCAGCAGCCGACCGGACGGACTGAACACTGAAGCTTTCTTT. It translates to CASSRPDGLNTEAFF.

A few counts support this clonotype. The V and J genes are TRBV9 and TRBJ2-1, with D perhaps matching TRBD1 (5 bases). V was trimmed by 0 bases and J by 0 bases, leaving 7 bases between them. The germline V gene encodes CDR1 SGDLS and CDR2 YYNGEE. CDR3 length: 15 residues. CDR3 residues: CASSVEGVSYNEQFF. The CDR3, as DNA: TGTGCCAGCAGCGTAGAAGGGGTCTCCTACAATGAGCAGTTCTTC.

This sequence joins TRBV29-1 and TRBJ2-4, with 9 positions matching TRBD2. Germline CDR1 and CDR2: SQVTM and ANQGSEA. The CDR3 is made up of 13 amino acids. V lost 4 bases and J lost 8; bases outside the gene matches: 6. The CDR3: CSVVGGRADIQYF. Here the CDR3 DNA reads TGCAGCGTTGTGGGCGGGAGGGCTGACATTCAGTACTTC. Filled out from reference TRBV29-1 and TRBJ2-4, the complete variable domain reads SAVISQKPSRDICQRGTSLTIQCQVDSQVTMMFWYRQQPGQSLTLIATANQGSEATYESGFVIDKFPISRPNLTFSTLTVSNMSPEDSSIYLCSVVGGRADIQYFGAGTRLSVL.

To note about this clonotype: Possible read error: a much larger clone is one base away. Here the CDR3 DNA reads TGTGCCAGCTCACCACCGAGACAGGGATCAGATACGCAGTATTTT. Its translation is CASSPPRQGSDTQYF. The rearrangement uses TRBV18 and TRBJ2-3, with 7 positions matching TRBD1. Germline lookup yields CDR1 KGHSH and CDR2 LQKENI. CDR3 length equals 15 residues. Trimming took 0 bases from V and 4 from J; bases not matched to a gene: 4.

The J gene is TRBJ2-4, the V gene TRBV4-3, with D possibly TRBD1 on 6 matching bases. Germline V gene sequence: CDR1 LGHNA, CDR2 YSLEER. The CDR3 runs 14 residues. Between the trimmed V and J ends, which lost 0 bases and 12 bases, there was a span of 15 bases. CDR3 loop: CASSQDRQGSTQYF. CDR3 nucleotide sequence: TGCGCCAGCAGCCAAGATCGCCAGGGGAGCACTCAGTACTTC.

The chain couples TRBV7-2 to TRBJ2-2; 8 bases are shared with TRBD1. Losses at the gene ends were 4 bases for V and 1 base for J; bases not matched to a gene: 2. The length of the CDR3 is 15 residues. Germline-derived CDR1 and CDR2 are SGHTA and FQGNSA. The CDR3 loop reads CASSWGTGNTGELFF. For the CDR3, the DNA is TGTGCCAGCAGCTGGGGGACAGGGAACACCGGGGAGCTGTTTTTT.

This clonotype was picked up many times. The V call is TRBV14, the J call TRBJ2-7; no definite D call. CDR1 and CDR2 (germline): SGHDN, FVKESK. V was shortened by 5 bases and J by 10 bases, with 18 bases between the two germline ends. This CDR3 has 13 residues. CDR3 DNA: TGTGCCAGCAGCACCCGACCACCCACGTTCCAGTACTTC. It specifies CASSTRPPTFQYF.

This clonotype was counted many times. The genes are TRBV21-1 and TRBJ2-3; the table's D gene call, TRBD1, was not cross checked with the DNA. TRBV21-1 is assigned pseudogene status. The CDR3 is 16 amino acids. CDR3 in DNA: TGTGCCAGCAGCATAGGGACAGGGATGGTGCCGGATACGCAGTATTTT. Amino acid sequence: CASSIGTGMVPDTQYF.

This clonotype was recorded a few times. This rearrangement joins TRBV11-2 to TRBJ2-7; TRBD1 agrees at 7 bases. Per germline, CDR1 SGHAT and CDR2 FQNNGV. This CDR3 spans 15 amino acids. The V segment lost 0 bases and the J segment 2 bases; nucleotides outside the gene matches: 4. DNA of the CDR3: TGTGCCAGCAGCTTAGACCCCGACAGGGCCTACGAGCAGTACTTC. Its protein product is CASSLDPDRAYEQYF.

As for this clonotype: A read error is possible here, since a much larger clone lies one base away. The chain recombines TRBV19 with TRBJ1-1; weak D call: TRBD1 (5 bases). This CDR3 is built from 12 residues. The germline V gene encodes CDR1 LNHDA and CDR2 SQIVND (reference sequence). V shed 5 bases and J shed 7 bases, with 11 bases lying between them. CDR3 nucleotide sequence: TGTGCCAGTAGTGGCGGGGCTATTGAAGCTTTCTTT. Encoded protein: CASSGGAIEAFF.

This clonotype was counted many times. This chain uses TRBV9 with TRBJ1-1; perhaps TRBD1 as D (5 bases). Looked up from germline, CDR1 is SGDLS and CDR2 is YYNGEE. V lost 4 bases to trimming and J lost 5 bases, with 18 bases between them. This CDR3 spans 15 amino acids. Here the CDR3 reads CASSPETVEVTEAFF. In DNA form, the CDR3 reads TGTGCCAGCAGCCCCGAGACAGTGGAGGTAACTGAAGCTTTCTTT. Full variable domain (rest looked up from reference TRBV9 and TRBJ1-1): DSGVTQTPKHLITATGQRVTLRCSPRSGDLSVYWYQQSLDQGLQFLIQYYNGEERAKGNILERFSAQQFPDLHSELNLSSLELGDSALYFCASSPETVEVTEAFFGQGTRLTVV.